This T cell receptor (beta chain) stems from a study of blood T cell repertoires in COVID-19. Background on the study: The samples span acute and convalescent COVID-19 from the United States, Italy and Spain.

This clone was counted only a few times. Germline lookup yields CDR1 SGHTA and CDR2 FQGNSA. CDR3 size: 15 residues. J lost 4 bases, V lost 6 bases, and 8 bases had no gene match. Authors' data handling: It was from reference gene primer amplification that nucleated cell counts were estimated. Method: immunoSEQ multiplex PCR; TCRdb's copy keeps in-frame clones and lacks some. V and J calls and clone size are those listed in that table; D and trimming were worked out from the DNA. Of 25,000 to 40,000 clones listed, around 90% are singletons. The V call is TRBV7-2, the J call TRBJ2-1; 8 bases agree with TRBD2. Input material: peripheral blood. The TCR sequence derives from a man between 65 and 85 years old with active or convalescent COVID-19. The chain's CDR3 is CASSAQRGTYNEQFF. The CDR3 nucleotides are TGTGCCAGCAGTGCCCAGCGGGGGACTTACAATGAGCAGTTCTTC.